Included here is one T cell receptor (beta chain) sequence, with context. This receptor's antigen is unknown. No base quality information exists; no much larger clone differs at one position. The immunoSEQ Assay, a bias-controlled multiplex PCR, was used to amplify TCRbeta CDR3 regions from genomic DNA. The study's processing was this. The number of nucleated cells in each sample was estimated by amplification of reference gene primers within the assay. Sequence reads were collapsed and filtered to measure the absolute abundance of every unique TCRbeta CDR3 rearrangement. For each sample, productive Simpson clonality was calculated by taking the square root of Simpson's diversity index across productive rearrangements. In TCRdb, the immuneACCESS table is reduced to in-frame sequences with V and J assigned. These tables do not hold every clone; where another copy was compared, an unresolved V gene accounts for under half, and the others remain unexplained. The V and J calls and clone size are taken from that table; D and trimming were inferred from the DNA. Here the sample has about 200,000 clones; around 80% occur a single time. The top ten constitute around 5.4% of the sample.

This entry comes from a study of blood T cell repertoires in COVID-19 (TCRdb year 2020). Concerning the study at large: Collaborator samples came from the United States, Italy and Spain and covered acute and convalescent phases of COVID-19. The repertoires were made available in a free public database intended to serve as a resource for research on the immune response to SARS-CoV-2. Where HLA class I and class II types were available, the types were taken from metadata supplied by the sample provider, not from assay-based typing. Nearly every sample came with metadata listing a de-identified subject ID, COVID-19 status, age in years and sex. Subjects who had been exposed to COVID-19, were actively infected with it, or had recovered from it provided the deeply sampled blood TCRbeta repertoires that made up the dataset. The material from the prospective study consisted of cDNA or gDNA derived from T cells, B-cell-depleted T cells, or PBMCs. Samples were obtained from the ongoing ImmuneRACE study (first 160 participants) and from about 1,300 subjects provided by 6 global collaborators.

Each collaborating institution followed its own protocols to collect whole blood in K2EDTA tubes. Collaborator samples were shipped for TCRbeta analysis as frozen whole blood, isolated PBMCs, or DNA extracted from either sample type. V is shortened by 4 bases, J by 2 bases, and the region joining them spans 8 bases. In the germline V gene (reference sequence), CDR1 corresponds to SGHNT and CDR2 to YYREEE. The CDR3 contains 13 residues, cysteine and phenylalanine counted. Only the CDR3 DNA is retained, 39 bases long and in frame from the first base. Results and caveats for the whole study, not just this receptor: Clinical and demographic metadata were provided uncurated, with the amount varying by source and participant.

The sequenced sample consisted of peripheral blood. Rearrangement joined TRBV5-4 to TRBJ2-3; too little of a D gene remains to name it. This clonotype was obtained from a woman in her 70s with acute or convalescent COVID-19. The sequenced DNA is TGTGCCAGCAGCCCCCTAGACACAGATACGCAGTATTTT. It is translated as CASSPLDTDTQYF.